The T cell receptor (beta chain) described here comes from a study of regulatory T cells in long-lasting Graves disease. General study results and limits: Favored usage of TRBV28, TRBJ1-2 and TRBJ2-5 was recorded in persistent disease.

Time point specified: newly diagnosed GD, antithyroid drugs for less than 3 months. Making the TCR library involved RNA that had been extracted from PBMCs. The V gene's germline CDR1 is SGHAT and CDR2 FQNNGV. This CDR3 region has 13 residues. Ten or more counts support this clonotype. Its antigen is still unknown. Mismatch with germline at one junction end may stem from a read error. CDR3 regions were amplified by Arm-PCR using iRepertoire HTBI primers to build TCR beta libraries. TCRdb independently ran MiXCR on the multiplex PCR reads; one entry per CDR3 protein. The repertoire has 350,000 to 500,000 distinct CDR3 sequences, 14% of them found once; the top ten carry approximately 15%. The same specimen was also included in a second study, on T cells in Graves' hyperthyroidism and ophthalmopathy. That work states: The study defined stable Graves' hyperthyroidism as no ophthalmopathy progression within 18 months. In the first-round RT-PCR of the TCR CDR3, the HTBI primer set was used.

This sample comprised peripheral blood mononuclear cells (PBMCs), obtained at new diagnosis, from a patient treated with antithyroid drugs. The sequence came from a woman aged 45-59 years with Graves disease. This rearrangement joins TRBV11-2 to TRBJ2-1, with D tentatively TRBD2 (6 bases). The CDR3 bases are TGCGCCAGCAGCCAAGATCTTACGGGGAGGCGATACTTC. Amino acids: CASSQDLTGRRYF.